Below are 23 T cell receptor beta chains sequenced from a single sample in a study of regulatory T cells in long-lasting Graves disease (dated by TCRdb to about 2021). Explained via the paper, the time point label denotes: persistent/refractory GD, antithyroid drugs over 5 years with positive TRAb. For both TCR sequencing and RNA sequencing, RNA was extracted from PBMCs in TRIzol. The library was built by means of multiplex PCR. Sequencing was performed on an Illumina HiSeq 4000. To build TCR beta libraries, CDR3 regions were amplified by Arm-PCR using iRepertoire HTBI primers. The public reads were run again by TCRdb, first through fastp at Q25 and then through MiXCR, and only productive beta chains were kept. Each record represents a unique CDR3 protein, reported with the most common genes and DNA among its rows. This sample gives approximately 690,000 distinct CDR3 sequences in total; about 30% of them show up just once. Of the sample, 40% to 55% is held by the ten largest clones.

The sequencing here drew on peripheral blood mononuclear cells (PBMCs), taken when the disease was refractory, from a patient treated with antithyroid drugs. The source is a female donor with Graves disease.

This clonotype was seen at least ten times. CDR3 sequence reads: CASSEQLGGETFF. The CDR3, as DNA: TGTGCCAGCAGTGAACAATTGGGCGGGGAGACTTTCTTT. The chain links TRBV2 to TRBJ1-1, with D unresolved. Deletions cut 2 bases from V and 12 bases from J, with 16 bases between. The CDR3 has 13 amino acids. The V gene's germline CDR1 is SNHLY and CDR2 FYNNEI.

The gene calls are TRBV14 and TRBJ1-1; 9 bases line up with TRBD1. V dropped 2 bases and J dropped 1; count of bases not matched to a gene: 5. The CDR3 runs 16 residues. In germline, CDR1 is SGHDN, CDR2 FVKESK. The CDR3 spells CASSQYRGLGNTEAFF. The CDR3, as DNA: TGTGCCAGCAGCCAATACAGGGGGCTCGGGAACACTGAAGCTTTCTTT.

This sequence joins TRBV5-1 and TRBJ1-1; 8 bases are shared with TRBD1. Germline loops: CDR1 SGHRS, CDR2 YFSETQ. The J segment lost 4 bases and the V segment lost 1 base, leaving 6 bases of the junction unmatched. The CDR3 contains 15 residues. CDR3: CASSLQGQGGTEAFF. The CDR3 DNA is TGCGCCAGCAGCTTGCAAGGACAGGGCGGCACTGAAGCTTTCTTT.

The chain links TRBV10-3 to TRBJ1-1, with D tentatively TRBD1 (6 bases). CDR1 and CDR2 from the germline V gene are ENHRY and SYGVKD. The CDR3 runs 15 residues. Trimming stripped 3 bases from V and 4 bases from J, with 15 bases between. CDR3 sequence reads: CAISDPLDSSTEAFF. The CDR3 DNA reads TGTGCCATCAGTGACCCACTGGACAGTTCCACTGAAGCTTTCTTT.

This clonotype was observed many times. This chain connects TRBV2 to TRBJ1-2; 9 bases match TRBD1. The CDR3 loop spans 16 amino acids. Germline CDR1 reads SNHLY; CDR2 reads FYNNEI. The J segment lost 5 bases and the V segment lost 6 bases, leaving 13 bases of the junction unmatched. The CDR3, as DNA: TGTGCCAGCAGGCCTGGACCGGGACAGGGATCTTATGGCTACACCTTC. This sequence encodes CASRPGPGQGSYGYTF.

CDR3 region: CASSQDGGNQPQHF. In DNA form, the CDR3 reads TGTGCCAGTAGTCAGGACGGGGGCAATCAGCCCCAGCATTTT. The V call is TRBV19, the J call TRBJ1-5; D remains ambiguous. With 5 bases removed from V and 2 bases from J, the gap between germline ends came to 10 bases. The germline gives CDR1 LNHDA, CDR2 SQIVND (reference sequence). This CDR3 spans 14 amino acids.

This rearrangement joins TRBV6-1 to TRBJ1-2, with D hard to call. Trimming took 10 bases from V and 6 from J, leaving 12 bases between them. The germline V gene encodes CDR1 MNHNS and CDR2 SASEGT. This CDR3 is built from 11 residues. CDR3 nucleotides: TGTGCCATCGGCCGGGGTGATGGCTACACCTTC. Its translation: CAIGRGDGYTF.

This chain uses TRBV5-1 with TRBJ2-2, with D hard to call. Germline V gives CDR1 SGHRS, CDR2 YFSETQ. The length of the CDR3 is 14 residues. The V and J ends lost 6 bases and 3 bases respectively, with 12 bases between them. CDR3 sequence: CASNQPQDTGELFF. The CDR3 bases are TGCGCCAGCAATCAGCCCCAAGACACCGGGGAGCTGTTTTTT. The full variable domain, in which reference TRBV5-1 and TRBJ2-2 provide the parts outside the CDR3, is KAGVTQTPRYLIKTRGQQVTLSCSPISGHRSVSWYQQTPGQGLQFLFEYFSETQRNKGNFPGRFSGRQFSNSRSEMNVSTLELGDSALYLCASNQPQDTGELFFGEGSRLTVL.

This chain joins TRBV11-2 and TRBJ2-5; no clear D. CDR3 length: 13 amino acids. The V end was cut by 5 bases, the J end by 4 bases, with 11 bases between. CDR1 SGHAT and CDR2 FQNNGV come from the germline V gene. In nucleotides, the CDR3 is TGTGCCAGCAGCCTGAAGCCGGGAGAGACCCAGTACTTC. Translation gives CASSLKPGETQYF. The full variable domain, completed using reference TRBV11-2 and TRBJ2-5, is EAGVAQSPRYKIIEKRQSVAFWCNPISGHATLYWYQQILGQGPKLLIQFQNNGVVDDSQLPKDRFSAERLKGVDSTLKIQPAKLEDSAVYLCASSLKPGETQYFGPGTRLLVL.

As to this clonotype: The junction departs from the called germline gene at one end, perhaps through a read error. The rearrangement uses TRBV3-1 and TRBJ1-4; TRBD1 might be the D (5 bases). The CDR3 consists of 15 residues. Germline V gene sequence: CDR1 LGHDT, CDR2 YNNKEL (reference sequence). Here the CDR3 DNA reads TGTGCCAGCGCACCCTCAGGGCAGGGCGGTGAAAAACTGCTTTTT. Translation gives CASAPSGQGGEKLLF.

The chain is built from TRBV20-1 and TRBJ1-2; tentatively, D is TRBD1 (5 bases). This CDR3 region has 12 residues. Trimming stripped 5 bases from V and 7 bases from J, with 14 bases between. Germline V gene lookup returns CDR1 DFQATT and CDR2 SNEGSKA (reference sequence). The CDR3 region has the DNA TGCAGTGCTCACAGGACCGCGGGTGGCTACACCTTC. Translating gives CSAHRTAGGYTF.

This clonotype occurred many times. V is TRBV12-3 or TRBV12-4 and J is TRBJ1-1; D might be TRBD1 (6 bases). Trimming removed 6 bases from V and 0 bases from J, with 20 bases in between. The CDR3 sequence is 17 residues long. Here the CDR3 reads CASRPLGRWGLNTEAFF. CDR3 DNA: TGTGCCAGCAGGCCTCTGGGGAGATGGGGGCTGAACACTGAAGCTTTCTTT.

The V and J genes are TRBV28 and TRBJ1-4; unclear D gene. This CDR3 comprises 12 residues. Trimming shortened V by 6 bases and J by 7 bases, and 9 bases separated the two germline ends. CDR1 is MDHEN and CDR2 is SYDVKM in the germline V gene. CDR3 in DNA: TGTGCCAGCAGCCTTATTGGTGAAAAACTGTTTTTT. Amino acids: CASSLIGEKLFF. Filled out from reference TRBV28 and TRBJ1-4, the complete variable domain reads DVKVTQSSRYLVKRTGEKVFLECVQDMDHENMFWYRQDPGLGLRLIYFSYDVKMKEKGDIPEGYSVSREKKERFSLILESASTNQTSMYLCASSLIGEKLFFGSGTQLSVL.

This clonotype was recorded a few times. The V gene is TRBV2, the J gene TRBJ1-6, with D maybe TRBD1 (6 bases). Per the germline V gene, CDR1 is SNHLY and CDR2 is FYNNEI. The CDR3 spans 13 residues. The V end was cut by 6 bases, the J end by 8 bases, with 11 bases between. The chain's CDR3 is CASRPNRDSPLHF. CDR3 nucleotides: TGTGCCAGCAGACCCAACAGGGATTCACCCCTCCACTTT.

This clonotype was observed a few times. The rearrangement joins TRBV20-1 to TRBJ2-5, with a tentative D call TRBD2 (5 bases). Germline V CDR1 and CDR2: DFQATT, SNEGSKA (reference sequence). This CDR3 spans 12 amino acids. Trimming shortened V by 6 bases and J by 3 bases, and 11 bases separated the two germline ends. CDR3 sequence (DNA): TGCAGTGCCACGGGGTCGGAAGAGACCCAGTACTTC. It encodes CSATGSEETQYF.

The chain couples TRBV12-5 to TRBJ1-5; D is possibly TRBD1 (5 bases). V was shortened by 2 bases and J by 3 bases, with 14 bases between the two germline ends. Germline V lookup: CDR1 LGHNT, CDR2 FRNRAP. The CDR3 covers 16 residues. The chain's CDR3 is CASGLQMGVPNQPQHF. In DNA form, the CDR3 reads TGTGCTAGTGGTTTGCAAATGGGGGTTCCCAATCAGCCCCAGCATTTT.

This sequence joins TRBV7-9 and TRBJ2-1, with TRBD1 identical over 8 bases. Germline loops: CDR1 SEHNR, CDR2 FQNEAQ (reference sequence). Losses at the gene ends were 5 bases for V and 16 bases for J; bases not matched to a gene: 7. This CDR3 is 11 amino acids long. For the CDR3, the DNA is TGTGCCAGCAGCGAACAGGGGGAGCTATTCTTC. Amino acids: CASSEQGELFF.

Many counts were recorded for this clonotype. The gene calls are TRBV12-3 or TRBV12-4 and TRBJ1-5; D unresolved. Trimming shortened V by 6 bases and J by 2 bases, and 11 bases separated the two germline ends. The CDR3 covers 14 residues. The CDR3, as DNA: TGTGCCAGCAGCTTAACACGGGGCAATCAGCCCCAGCATTTT. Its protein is CASSLTRGNQPQHF.

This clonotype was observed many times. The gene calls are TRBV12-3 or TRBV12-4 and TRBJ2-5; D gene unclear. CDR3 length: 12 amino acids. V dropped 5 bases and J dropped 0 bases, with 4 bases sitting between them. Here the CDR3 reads CASSPYQETQYF. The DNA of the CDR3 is TGTGCCAGCAGTCCGTACCAAGAGACCCAGTACTTC.

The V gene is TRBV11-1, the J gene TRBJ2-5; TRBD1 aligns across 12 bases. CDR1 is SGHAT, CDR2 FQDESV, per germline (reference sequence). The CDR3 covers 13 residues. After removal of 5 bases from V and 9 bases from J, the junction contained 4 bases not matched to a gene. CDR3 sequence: CASSPGTGGSQYF. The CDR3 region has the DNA TGTGCCAGCAGCCCAGGGACAGGGGGCTCCCAGTACTTC.

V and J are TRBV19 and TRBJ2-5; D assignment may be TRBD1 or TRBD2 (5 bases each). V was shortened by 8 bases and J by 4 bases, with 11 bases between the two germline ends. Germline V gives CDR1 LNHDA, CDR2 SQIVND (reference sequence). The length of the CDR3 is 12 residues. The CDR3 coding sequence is TGTGCCAGTGCCGTGAGGGGAGAGACCCAGTACTTC. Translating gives CASAVRGETQYF.

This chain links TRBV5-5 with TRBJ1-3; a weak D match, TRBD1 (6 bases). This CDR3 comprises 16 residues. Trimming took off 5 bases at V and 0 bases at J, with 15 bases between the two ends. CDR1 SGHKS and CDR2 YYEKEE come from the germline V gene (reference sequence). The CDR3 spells CASSSYTGSSGNTIYF. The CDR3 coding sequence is TGTGCCAGCAGTTCGTACACAGGGAGCTCTGGAAACACCATATATTTT.

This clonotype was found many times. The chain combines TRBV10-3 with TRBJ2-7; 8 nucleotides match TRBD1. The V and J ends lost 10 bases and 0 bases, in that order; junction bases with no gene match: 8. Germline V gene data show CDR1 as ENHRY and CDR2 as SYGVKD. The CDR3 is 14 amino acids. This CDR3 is CATQLTGVSYEQYF. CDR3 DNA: TGTGCCACCCAGTTGACAGGGGTCTCCTACGAGCAGTACTTC.